A selection of T cell receptor beta chains follows, all from one sample in a study of T-cell reconstitution after alpha-beta-depleted transplantation in children. TCRdb re-called the PCR reads with MiXCR, one entry per CDR3 protein. The data show about 440,000 distinct CDR3 sequences, with over 40% seen just once and 27% held by the top ten. Sample: PBMCs, taken before TCRalphabeta/CD19-depleted stem cell transplant. The receptor source for this set is a girl aged 2 to 10 with aplastic anemia, due to receive a stem cell transplant. CDR3s include the opening cysteine and the closing phenylalanine or tryptophan. D genes are given only for firm matches. Some rows mark clone size as missing; the rest say once, few, many or name a class of expanded clone.

clone size: many
V gene: TRBV27
D gene: NA
J gene: TRBJ2-5
CDR3 protein: CASSLEQGGETQYF
CDR3 DNA: TGTGCCAGCAGCTTAGAACAGGGAGGAGAGACCCAGTACTTC

clone size: few
V gene: TRBV9
D gene: NA
J gene: TRBJ2-3
CDR3 protein: CASSPRLGSTDTQYF
CDR3 DNA: TGTGCCAGCAGCCCCCGACTAGGGAGCACAGATACGCAGTATTTT

clone size: NA
V gene: TRBV15
D gene: NA
J gene: TRBJ2-5
CDR3 protein: CATSERRDTQETQYF
CDR3 DNA: TGTGCCACCAGCGAACGACGGGACACCCAAGAGACCCAGTACTTC

clone size: many
V gene: TRBV20-1
D gene: TRBD2
J gene: TRBJ2-3
CDR3 protein: CSANLAGVDTQYF
CDR3 DNA: TGCAGTGCTAATCTAGCGGGAGTAGATACGCAGTATTTT

clone size: few
V gene: TRBV7-9
D gene: TRBD2
J gene: TRBJ2-5
CDR3 protein: CASTYFGTSGRGETQYF
CDR3 DNA: TGTGCCAGCACCTACTTCGGGACTAGCGGGAGAGGAGAGACCCAGTACTTC

clone size: few
V gene: TRBV18
D gene: NA
J gene: TRBJ1-2
CDR3 protein: CASSPRAGHYGYTF
CDR3 DNA: TGTGCCAGCTCACCACGGGCAGGGCACTATGGCTACACCTTC

clone size: few
V gene: TRBV6-1
D gene: TRBD1
J gene: TRBJ2-1
CDR3 protein: CASSRTGTGDNEQFF
CDR3 DNA: TGTGCCAGCAGCCGGACCGGGACAGGCGACAATGAGCAGTTCTTC

clone size: NA
V gene: TRBV28
D gene: TRBD1
J gene: TRBJ1-6
CDR3 protein: CASGSFSAGGNSPLHF
CDR3 DNA: TGTGCCAGCGGCTCTTTTTCGGCAGGGGGAAATTCACCCCTCCACTTT

clone size: once
V gene: TRBV4-1
D gene: NA
J gene: TRBJ2-1
CDR3 protein: CASSQGRVGESWNEQFF
CDR3 DNA: TGCGCCAGCAGCCAAGGGAGGGTAGGGGAGTCGTGGAATGAGCAGTTCTTC

clone size: many
V gene: TRBV12-3/TRBV12-4
D gene: TRBD1
J gene: TRBJ1-1
CDR3 protein: CASSGDRGNTEAFF
CDR3 DNA: TGTGCCAGCAGTGGGGACAGGGGGAACACTGAAGCTTTCTTT

clone size: many
V gene: TRBV12-3/TRBV12-4
D gene: NA
J gene: TRBJ2-2
CDR3 protein: CASSLTGLNTGELFF
CDR3 DNA: TGTGCCAGCAGTTTAACAGGGCTTAACACCGGGGAGCTGTTTTTT

clone size: many
V gene: TRBV5-6
D gene: NA
J gene: TRBJ1-2
CDR3 protein: CASSLSKREDIVMGYTF
CDR3 DNA: TGTGCCAGCAGCTTAAGTAAGCGGGAGGACATAGTCATGGGCTACACCTTC

clone size: NA
V gene: TRBV7-9
D gene: TRBD1
J gene: TRBJ1-1
CDR3 protein: CASSLLAGGGTEAFF
CDR3 DNA: TGTGCCAGCAGCTTACTGGCAGGGGGCGGAACTGAAGCTTTCTTT

clone size: many
V gene: TRBV5-5
D gene: TRBD1
J gene: TRBJ2-7
CDR3 protein: CASSPGTGRYEQYF
CDR3 DNA: TGTGCCAGCAGCCCAGGGACAGGGCGCTACGAGCAGTACTTC

clone size: NA
V gene: TRBV20-1
D gene: NA
J gene: TRBJ2-3
CDR3 protein: CSATARVGSTDTQYF
CDR3 DNA: TGCAGTGCTACTGCGAGAGTCGGTAGCACAGATACGCAGTATTTT

clone size: NA
V gene: TRBV27
D gene: NA
J gene: TRBJ2-1
CDR3 protein: CASSPRDWNSNEQFF
CDR3 DNA: TGTGCCAGCAGTCCCCGGGACTGGAACAGCAATGAGCAGTTCTTC

clone size: NA
V gene: TRBV12-3/TRBV12-4
D gene: NA
J gene: TRBJ1-1
CDR3 protein: CASSQNAMNTEAFF
CDR3 DNA: TGTGCCAGCAGCCAAAACGCAATGAACACTGAAGCTTTCTTT

clone size: NA
V gene: TRBV7-9
D gene: NA
J gene: TRBJ2-4
CDR3 protein: CASSAGLAKNIQYF
CDR3 DNA: TGTGCCAGCAGCGCCGGCCTAGCCAAAAACATTCAGTACTTC

clone size: NA
V gene: TRBV7-2
D gene: NA
J gene: TRBJ2-7
CDR3 protein: CASSLAPAGQYF
CDR3 DNA: TGTGCCAGCAGCTTAGCGCCGGCGGGGCAGTACTTC

clone size: NA
V gene: TRBV10-3
D gene: NA
J gene: TRBJ1-4
CDR3 protein: CAISDGQGQKLFF
CDR3 DNA: TGTGCCATCAGTGACGGGCAGGGCCAAAAACTGTTTTTT

clone size: many
V gene: TRBV28
D gene: NA
J gene: TRBJ2-1
CDR3 protein: CASSLTGPSSYNEQFF
CDR3 DNA: TGTGCCAGCAGTTTAACAGGGCCATCCTCCTACAATGAGCAGTTCTTC

clone size: NA
V gene: TRBV7-2
D gene: TRBD1
J gene: TRBJ1-6
CDR3 protein: CASSRQGTNSPLHF
CDR3 DNA: TGTGCCAGCAGCAGACAGGGTACGAATTCACCCCTCCACTTT

clone size: NA
V gene: TRBV28
D gene: NA
J gene: TRBJ1-2
CDR3 protein: CASSLNSAGYGYTF
CDR3 DNA: TGTGCCAGCAGTTTGAACAGCGCTGGCTATGGCTACACCTTC

clone size: NA
V gene: TRBV6-1
D gene: NA
J gene: TRBJ1-4
CDR3 protein: CASSKTGRGTNEKLFF
CDR3 DNA: TGTGCCAGCAGTAAGACAGGCCGGGGAACTAATGAAAAACTGTTTTTT

clone size: NA
V gene: TRBV21-1
D gene: NA
J gene: TRBJ2-3
CDR3 protein: CASSRGMGLGTDTQYF
CDR3 DNA: TGTGCCAGCAGCAGAGGGATGGGCCTTGGAACAGATACGCAGTATTTT

clone size: NA
V gene: TRBV20-1
D gene: NA
J gene: TRBJ1-1
CDR3 protein: CSARYTGVEAFF
CDR3 DNA: TGCAGTGCTAGATATACCGGGGTTGAAGCTTTCTTT

clone size: many
V gene: TRBV7-2
D gene: TRBD1
J gene: TRBJ1-4
CDR3 protein: CASNSAGGTNEKLFF
CDR3 DNA: TGTGCCAGCAACAGCGCAGGGGGAACTAATGAAAAACTGTTTTTT

clone size: NA
V gene: TRBV6-1
D gene: TRBD1
J gene: TRBJ2-7
CDR3 protein: CASSERGQGSTMEQYF
CDR3 DNA: TGTGCCAGCAGTGAAAGGGGACAGGGGAGTACGATGGAGCAGTACTTC

clone size: once
V gene: TRBV20-1
D gene: NA
J gene: TRBJ2-1
CDR3 protein: CSARDSAAYNEQFF
CDR3 DNA: TGCAGTGCTAGAGATTCGGCGGCTTACAATGAGCAGTTCTTC

clone size: NA
V gene: TRBV28
D gene: NA
J gene: TRBJ1-6
CDR3 protein: CPSSFRSPLHF
CDR3 DNA: TGTCCCAGCAGTTTCAGATCACCCCTCCACTTT

clone size: few
V gene: TRBV20-1
D gene: NA
J gene: TRBJ1-1
CDR3 protein: CSAQGGVNTEAFF
CDR3 DNA: TGCAGTGCTCAAGGGGGGGTGAACACTGAAGCTTTCTTT

clone size: few
V gene: TRBV5-1
D gene: TRBD1
J gene: TRBJ2-7
CDR3 protein: CASSLDGQGASYEQYF
CDR3 DNA: TGCGCCAGCAGCTTGGACGGACAGGGGGCTTCCTACGAGCAGTACTTC

clone size: NA
V gene: TRBV29-1
D gene: TRBD1
J gene: TRBJ2-7
CDR3 protein: CSAGSGRTGTSYEQYF
CDR3 DNA: TGCAGCGCCGGATCAGGGCGGACAGGAACGTCCTACGAGCAGTACTTC

clone size: NA
V gene: TRBV9
D gene: NA
J gene: TRBJ2-1
CDR3 protein: CASGSGTVSYNDQFF
CDR3 DNA: TGTGCCAGCGGCTCGGGGACTGTCTCCTACAATGATCAGTTCTTC

clone size: many
V gene: TRBV18
D gene: TRBD2
J gene: TRBJ2-1
CDR3 protein: CASSPGASGRNEQFF
CDR3 DNA: TGTGCCAGCTCCCCGGGGGCTAGCGGGAGAAATGAGCAGTTCTTC

clone size: once
V gene: TRBV7-6
D gene: NA
J gene: TRBJ2-7
CDR3 protein: CASSPKERYEQYF
CDR3 DNA: TGTGCCAGCAGCCCCAAGGAGCGCTACGAGCAGTACTTC

clone size: few
V gene: TRBV15
D gene: TRBD2
J gene: TRBJ2-5
CDR3 protein: CATSRPRGEGVTQETQYF
CDR3 DNA: TGTGCCACCAGCAGACCCCGAGGGGAGGGAGTGACGCAAGAGACCCAGTACTTC

clone size: many
V gene: TRBV20-1
D gene: NA
J gene: TRBJ2-2
CDR3 protein: CSARDERVNTGELFF
CDR3 DNA: TGCAGTGCTAGAGATGAGCGGGTGAACACCGGGGAGCTGTTTTTT

clone size: NA
V gene: TRBV20-1
D gene: NA
J gene: TRBJ2-7
CDR3 protein: CSAREGQLYEQYF
CDR3 DNA: TGCAGTGCTAGAGAGGGACAATTATACGAGCAGTACTTC

clone size: few
V gene: TRBV4-2
D gene: TRBD2
J gene: TRBJ2-1
CDR3 protein: CASSQEGTSGREKQFF
CDR3 DNA: TGTGCCAGCAGCCAAGAAGGGACTAGCGGGAGAGAGAAGCAGTTCTTC

clone size: NA
V gene: TRBV6-1
D gene: TRBD2
J gene: TRBJ2-1
CDR3 protein: CASRARLAGLGEQFF
CDR3 DNA: TGTGCCAGCAGGGCCCGACTAGCGGGGTTGGGTGAGCAGTTCTTC

clone size: NA
V gene: TRBV9
D gene: NA
J gene: TRBJ2-7
CDR3 protein: CASSVGDGTYEQYF
CDR3 DNA: TGTGCCAGCAGCGTAGGGGACGGGACCTACGAGCAGTACTTC

clone size: NA
V gene: TRBV15
D gene: TRBD1
J gene: TRBJ2-7
CDR3 protein: CATSRGGQPGHEQYF
CDR3 DNA: TGTGCCACCAGCAGAGGGGGACAGCCCGGACACGAGCAGTACTTC

clone size: few
V gene: TRBV5-1
D gene: NA
J gene: TRBJ2-1
CDR3 protein: CASSPSGDGYNEQFF
CDR3 DNA: TGCGCCAGCAGCCCGTCGGGGGACGGTTACAATGAGCAGTTCTTC

clone size: NA
V gene: TRBV20-1
D gene: NA
J gene: TRBJ2-7
CDR3 protein: CSARGPRDRYEQYF
CDR3 DNA: TGCAGTGCTAGAGGGCCCCGGGACCGGTACGAGCAGTACTTC

clone size: many
V gene: TRBV5-6
D gene: TRBD2
J gene: TRBJ2-3
CDR3 protein: CASSRAWSSGTRDTQYF
CDR3 DNA: TGTGCCAGCAGCCGCGCCTGGTCTAGCGGGACAAGGGATACGCAGTATTTT

clone size: once
V gene: TRBV11-1
D gene: NA
J gene: TRBJ1-4
CDR3 protein: CASSLHLLWDGKEKLFF
CDR3 DNA: TGTGCCAGCAGCTTACATCTTCTCTGGGACGGGAAGGAAAAACTGTTTTTT

clone size: once
V gene: TRBV29-1
D gene: NA
J gene: TRBJ2-2
CDR3 protein: CSVGTKNTGELFF
CDR3 DNA: TGCAGCGTAGGGACCAAGAACACCGGGGAGCTGTTTTTT

clone size: many
V gene: TRBV20-1
D gene: NA
J gene: TRBJ1-1
CDR3 protein: CSARRVNTEAFF
CDR3 DNA: TGCAGTGCTAGACGGGTCAACACTGAAGCTTTCTTT

clone size: many
V gene: TRBV7-8
D gene: NA
J gene: TRBJ2-5
CDR3 protein: CASSWVVRAETQYF
CDR3 DNA: TGTGCCAGCAGCTGGGTCGTTAGGGCAGAGACCCAGTACTTC

clone size: few
V gene: TRBV2
D gene: NA
J gene: TRBJ2-1
CDR3 protein: CASSEALRVNEQFF
CDR3 DNA: TGTGCCAGCAGTGAAGCGCTAAGGGTAAATGAGCAGTTCTTC

clone size: few
V gene: TRBV6-5
D gene: TRBD2
J gene: TRBJ2-3
CDR3 protein: CASSWGGEGGTQYF
CDR3 DNA: TGTGCCAGCAGTTGGGGGGGGGAAGGTGGTACGCAGTATTTT

clone size: NA
V gene: TRBV28
D gene: NA
J gene: TRBJ2-3
CDR3 protein: CASSPPGFTDTQYF
CDR3 DNA: TGTGCCAGCAGTCCACCCGGCTTCACAGATACGCAGTATTTT